This TCR beta chain was obtained from a study of blood T cell repertoires in COVID-19. About the study: The United States, Italy and Spain were the sources of the acute and convalescent COVID-19 samples.

J gave up 4 bases and V 4 bases, and 5 bases lay outside the gene matches. This CDR3 is built from 15 residues. Germline V gene sequence: CDR1 MGHRA, CDR2 YSYEKL. Original data processing: It was from reference gene primer amplification that nucleated cell counts were estimated. Clones were sequenced by immunoSEQ multiplex PCR, and TCRdb holds only the in-frame ones, with some missing. V and J calls and clone size are copied from that table; D and trimming were computed from the DNA. The sample yields approximately 97,000 clones, more than 70% seen once. V and J are TRBV4-1 and TRBJ1-5, with 9 bases fitting TRBD1. Material: peripheral blood. This sequence originates from a human donor in a cohort sampled during active COVID-19. The DNA of the CDR3 is TGCGCCAGCAGCCGAGGACAGGGGATTAATCAGCCCCAGCATTTT. Its protein is CASSRGQGINQPQHF.